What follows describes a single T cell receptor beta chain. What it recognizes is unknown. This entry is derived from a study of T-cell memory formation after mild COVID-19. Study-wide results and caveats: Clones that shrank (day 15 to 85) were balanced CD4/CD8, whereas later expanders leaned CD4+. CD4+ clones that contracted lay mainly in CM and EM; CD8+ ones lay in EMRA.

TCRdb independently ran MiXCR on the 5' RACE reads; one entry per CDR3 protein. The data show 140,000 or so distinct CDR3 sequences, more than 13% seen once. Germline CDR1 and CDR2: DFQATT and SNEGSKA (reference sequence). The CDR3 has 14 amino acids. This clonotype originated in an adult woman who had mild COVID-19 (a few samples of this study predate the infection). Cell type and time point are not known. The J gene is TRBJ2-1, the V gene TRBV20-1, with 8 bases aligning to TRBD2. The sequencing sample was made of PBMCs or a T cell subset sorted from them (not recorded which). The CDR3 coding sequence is TGCAGAGTACGACGGGAGGGGTCTTTCGTTGAGCAGTTCTTC. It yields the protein CRVRREGSFVEQFF.